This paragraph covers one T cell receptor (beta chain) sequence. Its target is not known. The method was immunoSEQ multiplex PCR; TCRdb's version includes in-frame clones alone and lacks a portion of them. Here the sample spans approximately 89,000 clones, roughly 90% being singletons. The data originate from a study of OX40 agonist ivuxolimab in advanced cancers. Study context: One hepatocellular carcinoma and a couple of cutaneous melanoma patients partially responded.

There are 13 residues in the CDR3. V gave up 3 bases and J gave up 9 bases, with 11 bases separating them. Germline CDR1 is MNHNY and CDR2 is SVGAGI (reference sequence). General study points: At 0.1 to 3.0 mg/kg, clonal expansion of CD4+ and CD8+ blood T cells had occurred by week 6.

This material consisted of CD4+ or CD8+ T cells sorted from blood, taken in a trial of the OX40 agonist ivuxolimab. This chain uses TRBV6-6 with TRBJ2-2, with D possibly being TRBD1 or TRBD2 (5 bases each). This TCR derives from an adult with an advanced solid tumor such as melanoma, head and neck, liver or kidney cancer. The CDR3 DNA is TGTGCCAGCAGTTATGAGGGGATCCGGGAGCTGTTTTTT. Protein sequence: CASSYEGIRELFF.